This is a list of T cell receptor beta chains from one sample in a study of blood T cell repertoires in COVID-19. TCRdb's table, derived via immunoSEQ multiplex PCR, lists solely in-frame clones and lacks some. The sample holds roughly 120,000 clones, 70% to 90% seen once. What was sequenced was peripheral blood. These receptors originate from a man aged 40-55 years with acute or convalescent COVID-19. CDR3s include the opening cysteine and the closing phenylalanine or tryptophan. A D gene is named only where the DNA matches it firmly. Clone size is shown for a subset of rows, as once, few, many or a class of expanded clone.

j_call: TRBJ2-1
v_call: TRBV25-1
d_call: .
clone_size: .
cdr3_aa: CASSEIHTPQEQFF
cdr3_nt: TGTGCCAGCAGTGAAATCCACACCCCTCAAGAGCAGTTCTTC

j_call: TRBJ1-2
v_call: TRBV7-2
d_call: .
clone_size: .
cdr3_aa: CASSLAITGGYGYTF
cdr3_nt: TGTGCCAGCAGCTTAGCGATTACAGGAGGGTACGGCTACACCTTC

j_call: TRBJ1-1
v_call: TRBV30
d_call: .
clone_size: .
cdr3_aa: CAWTSGQNTEAFF
cdr3_nt: TGTGCCTGGACCTCGGGACAGAACACTGAAGCTTTCTTT

j_call: TRBJ2-5
v_call: TRBV2
d_call: TRBD2
clone_size: .
cdr3_aa: CASSVTSGGQETQYF
cdr3_nt: TGTGCCAGCAGTGTAACTAGCGGGGGGCAAGAGACCCAGTACTTC

j_call: TRBJ1-5
v_call: TRBV10-3
d_call: .
clone_size: .
cdr3_aa: CAISEGGESNQPQHF
cdr3_nt: TGTGCCATCAGTGAGGGGGGGGAGAGCAATCAGCCCCAGCATTTT

j_call: TRBJ2-3
v_call: TRBV5-1
d_call: TRBD1
clone_size: .
cdr3_aa: CATGQGEDTQYF
cdr3_nt: TGCGCCACCGGACAGGGTGAAGATACGCAGTATTTT

j_call: TRBJ2-6
v_call: TRBV6-4
d_call: .
clone_size: few
cdr3_aa: CASSDESSGANVLTF
cdr3_nt: TGTGCCAGCAGTGACGAGAGCTCTGGGGCCAACGTCCTGACTTTC

j_call: TRBJ1-1
v_call: TRBV5-4
d_call: .
clone_size: .
cdr3_aa: CASSTDRWSVEAFF
cdr3_nt: TGTGCCAGCAGCACAGACAGGTGGAGTGTTGAAGCTTTCTTT

j_call: TRBJ1-5
v_call: TRBV7-9
d_call: .
clone_size: .
cdr3_aa: CASSLAGYQPQHF
cdr3_nt: TGTGCCAGCAGCTTAGCCGGGTATCAGCCCCAGCATTTT

j_call: TRBJ2-5
v_call: TRBV29-1
d_call: .
clone_size: .
cdr3_aa: CSVPGGTQEAQYF
cdr3_nt: TGCAGCGTTCCTGGCGGGACTCAAGAGGCCCAGTACTTC

j_call: TRBJ1-5
v_call: TRBV12-3/TRBV12-4
d_call: .
clone_size: .
cdr3_aa: CASRLSGGQPQHF
cdr3_nt: TGTGCCAGCCGTCTAAGCGGGGGTCAGCCCCAGCATTTT

j_call: TRBJ2-7
v_call: TRBV29-1
d_call: TRBD1
clone_size: .
cdr3_aa: CSVDMDRGSVYEQYF
cdr3_nt: TGCAGCGTTGATATGGACAGGGGTTCAGTCTACGAGCAGTACTTC

j_call: TRBJ2-3
v_call: TRBV2
d_call: TRBD1
clone_size: .
cdr3_aa: CASSSDRGRTDTQYF
cdr3_nt: TGTGCCAGCAGTTCGGACAGGGGGCGGACAGATACGCAGTATTTT

j_call: TRBJ2-7
v_call: TRBV7-9
d_call: .
clone_size: .
cdr3_aa: CASSWIGRDSYEQYF
cdr3_nt: TGTGCCAGCAGTTGGATAGGCCGGGACTCCTACGAGCAGTACTTC

j_call: TRBJ1-2
v_call: TRBV12-3/TRBV12-4
d_call: TRBD1
clone_size: once
cdr3_aa: CASSSGTVYGYTF
cdr3_nt: TGTGCCAGCAGTTCCGGGACAGTCTATGGCTACACCTTC

j_call: TRBJ2-7
v_call: TRBV30
d_call: TRBD2
clone_size: .
cdr3_aa: CAWNPDSGGRYEQYF
cdr3_nt: TGTGCCTGGAACCCCGATAGCGGGGGGCGTTACGAGCAGTACTTC

j_call: TRBJ1-1
v_call: TRBV6-4
d_call: .
clone_size: .
cdr3_aa: CASSDGPAGTEAFF
cdr3_nt: TGTGCCAGCAGTGACGGGCCAGCCGGCACTGAAGCTTTCTTT

j_call: TRBJ2-3
v_call: TRBV19
d_call: TRBD2
clone_size: .
cdr3_aa: CASTKAPGGVVLSSTDTQYF
cdr3_nt: TGTGCCAGTACCAAAGCTCCGGGGGGAGTCGTGTTGTCTAGCACAGATACGCAGTATTTT

j_call: TRBJ2-7
v_call: TRBV4-1
d_call: TRBD2
clone_size: .
cdr3_aa: CASSQEKGGGDYEQYF
cdr3_nt: TGCGCCAGCAGCCAAGAAAAAGGCGGGGGAGACTACGAGCAGTACTTC

j_call: TRBJ1-3
v_call: TRBV9
d_call: TRBD1
clone_size: .
cdr3_aa: CASSLRTGTGNTIYF
cdr3_nt: TGTGCCAGCAGCCTTCGGACAGGGACTGGAAACACCATATATTTT

j_call: TRBJ1-1
v_call: TRBV24-1
d_call: .
clone_size: .
cdr3_aa: CATSEGLFTEAFF
cdr3_nt: TGTGCCACCAGTGAGGGCCTCTTCACTGAAGCTTTCTTT

j_call: TRBJ2-7
v_call: TRBV5-1
d_call: .
clone_size: .
cdr3_aa: CASSLVLSAGSGEQYF
cdr3_nt: TGCGCCAGCAGCTTGGTTCTTTCTGCCGGATCGGGAGAGCAGTACTTC

j_call: TRBJ2-1
v_call: TRBV2
d_call: .
clone_size: .
cdr3_aa: CASSRQGNEQFF
cdr3_nt: TGTGCCAGCAGCCGTCAGGGCAATGAGCAGTTCTTC

j_call: TRBJ2-7
v_call: TRBV24-1
d_call: .
clone_size: .
cdr3_aa: CATSRGQSYEQYF
cdr3_nt: TGTGCCACCAGCCGCGGACAGTCCTACGAGCAGTACTTC

j_call: TRBJ2-7
v_call: TRBV27
d_call: .
clone_size: .
cdr3_aa: CASSINGPRNEQYF
cdr3_nt: TGTGCCAGCTCCATTAACGGCCCTAGAAACGAGCAGTACTTC

j_call: TRBJ2-5
v_call: TRBV6-2/TRBV6-3
d_call: TRBD2
clone_size: .
cdr3_aa: CASSYPQRGIETQYF
cdr3_nt: TGTGCCAGCAGTTACCCCCAGCGGGGGATAGAGACCCAGTACTTC

j_call: TRBJ2-3
v_call: TRBV27
d_call: TRBD1
clone_size: once
cdr3_aa: CASSFLPGQGDTQYF
cdr3_nt: TGTGCCAGCAGTTTTCTTCCGGGACAGGGGGATACGCAGTATTTT

j_call: TRBJ2-2
v_call: TRBV6-5
d_call: TRBD2
clone_size: .
cdr3_aa: CASSRGGVGTGELFF
cdr3_nt: TGTGCCAGCAGTCGGGGGGGCGTTGGCACCGGGGAGCTGTTTTTT

j_call: TRBJ2-3
v_call: TRBV4-1
d_call: TRBD1
clone_size: .
cdr3_aa: CASSATGTGTTDTQYF
cdr3_nt: TGCGCCAGCAGCGCGACCGGGACAGGGACCACAGATACGCAGTATTTT

j_call: TRBJ1-1
v_call: TRBV4-1
d_call: TRBD1
clone_size: .
cdr3_aa: CASSQDGDRPNTEAFF
cdr3_nt: TGCGCCAGCAGCCAAGATGGGGACAGGCCGAACACTGAAGCTTTCTTT

j_call: TRBJ2-2
v_call: TRBV4-1
d_call: TRBD1
clone_size: .
cdr3_aa: CASSQGGGPGQGAEGELFF
cdr3_nt: TGCGCCAGCAGCCAGGGGGGAGGACCGGGACAGGGGGCCGAGGGGGAGCTGTTTTTT

j_call: TRBJ1-2
v_call: TRBV11-2
d_call: TRBD1
clone_size: .
cdr3_aa: CASSAAGTGDYGYTF
cdr3_nt: TGTGCCAGCAGCGCCGCCGGGACAGGGGACTATGGCTACACCTTC

j_call: TRBJ2-1
v_call: TRBV6-1
d_call: TRBD1
clone_size: .
cdr3_aa: CASSEAVGQGRSEQFF
cdr3_nt: TGTGCCAGCAGTGAAGCCGTGGGACAGGGCCGTAGTGAGCAGTTCTTC

j_call: TRBJ1-6
v_call: TRBV3-1/TRBV3-2
d_call: .
clone_size: .
cdr3_aa: CASSQRGNSPLHF
cdr3_nt: TGTGCCAGCAGCCAACGAGGGAATTCACCCCTCCACTTT

j_call: TRBJ2-7
v_call: TRBV5-1
d_call: .
clone_size: .
cdr3_aa: CASSLVADPSYEQYF
cdr3_nt: TGCGCCAGCAGCTTGGTAGCGGACCCCTCCTACGAGCAGTACTTC

j_call: TRBJ1-2
v_call: TRBV18
d_call: TRBD1
clone_size: .
cdr3_aa: CASSPLPGGSVDGHNYGYTF
cdr3_nt: TGTGCCAGCTCACCACTACCAGGGGGTTCCGTGGATGGACACAACTATGGCTACACCTTC

j_call: TRBJ2-2
v_call: TRBV21-1
d_call: .
clone_size: once
cdr3_aa: CASSKRKGAGTGELFF
cdr3_nt: TGTGCCAGCAGCAAACGAAAGGGGGCCGGCACCGGGGAGCTGTTTTTT